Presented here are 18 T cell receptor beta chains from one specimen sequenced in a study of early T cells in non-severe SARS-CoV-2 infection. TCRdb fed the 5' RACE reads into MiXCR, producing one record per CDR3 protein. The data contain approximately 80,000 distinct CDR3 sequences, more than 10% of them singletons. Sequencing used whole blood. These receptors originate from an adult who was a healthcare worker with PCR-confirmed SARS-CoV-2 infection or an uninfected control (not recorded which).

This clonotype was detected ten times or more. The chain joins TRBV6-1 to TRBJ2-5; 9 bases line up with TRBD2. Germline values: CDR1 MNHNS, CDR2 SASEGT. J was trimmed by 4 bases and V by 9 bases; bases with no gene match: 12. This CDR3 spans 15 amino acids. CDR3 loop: CASTPLAGDGETQYF. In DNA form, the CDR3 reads TGTGCCAGTACTCCCTTAGCGGGAGATGGAGAGACCCAGTACTTC.

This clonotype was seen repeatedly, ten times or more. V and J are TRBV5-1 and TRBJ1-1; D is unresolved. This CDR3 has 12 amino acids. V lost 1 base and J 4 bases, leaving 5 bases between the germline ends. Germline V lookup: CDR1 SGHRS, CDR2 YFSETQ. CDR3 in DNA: TGCGCCAGCAGCTTGACGCCCACTGAAGCTTTCTTT. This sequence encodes CASSLTPTEAFF.

Written as DNA, the CDR3 is TGTGCCAGCAGTTACAGCGGGAGGACTGAGACCCAGTACTTC. Its protein product is CASSYSGRTETQYF. The chain couples TRBV6-5 to TRBJ2-5; 9 positions agree with TRBD2. CDR1 and CDR2 (germline): MNHEY, SVGAGI. The ends lost 2 bases at V and 5 bases at J; junction bases unmatched: 3. This CDR3 is 14 amino acids long.

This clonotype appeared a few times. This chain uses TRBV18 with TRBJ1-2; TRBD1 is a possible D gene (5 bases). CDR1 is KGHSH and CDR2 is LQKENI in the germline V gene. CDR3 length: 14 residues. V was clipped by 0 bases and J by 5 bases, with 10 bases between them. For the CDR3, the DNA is TGTGCCAGCTCACCACCAACGGGACCTTATGGCTACACCTTC. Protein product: CASSPPTGPYGYTF. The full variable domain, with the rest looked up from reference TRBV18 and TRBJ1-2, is NAGVMQNPRHLVRRRGQEARLRCSPMKGHSHVYWYRQLPEEGLKFMVYLQKENIIDESGMPKERFSAEFPKEGPSILRIQQVVRGDSAAYFCASSPPTGPYGYTFGSGTRLTVV.

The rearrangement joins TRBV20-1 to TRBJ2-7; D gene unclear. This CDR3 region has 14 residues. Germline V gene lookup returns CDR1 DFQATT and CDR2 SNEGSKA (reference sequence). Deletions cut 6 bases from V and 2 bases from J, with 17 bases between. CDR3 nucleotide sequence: TGCAGTGCCGCAGCCCTACTACTCCCCTACGAGCAGTACTTC. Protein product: CSAAALLLPYEQYF.

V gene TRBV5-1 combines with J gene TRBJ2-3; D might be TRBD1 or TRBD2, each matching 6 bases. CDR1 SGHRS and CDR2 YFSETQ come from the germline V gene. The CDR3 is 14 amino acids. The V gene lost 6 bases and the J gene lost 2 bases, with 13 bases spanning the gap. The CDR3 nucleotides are TGCGCCAGCATCCCCGGGGGCCTCACAGATACGCAGTATTTT. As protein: CASIPGGLTDTQYF.

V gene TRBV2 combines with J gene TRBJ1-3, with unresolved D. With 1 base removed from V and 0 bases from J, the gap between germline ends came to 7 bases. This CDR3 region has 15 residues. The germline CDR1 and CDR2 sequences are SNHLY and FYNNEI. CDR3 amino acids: CASSEERVSGNTIYF. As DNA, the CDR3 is TGTGCCAGCAGTGAAGAGAGGGTCTCTGGAAACACCATATATTTT.

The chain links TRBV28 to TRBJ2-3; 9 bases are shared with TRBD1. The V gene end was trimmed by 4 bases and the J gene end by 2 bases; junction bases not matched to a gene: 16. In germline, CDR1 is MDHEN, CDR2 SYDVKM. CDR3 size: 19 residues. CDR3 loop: CASSSPTGGAHSNTDTQYF. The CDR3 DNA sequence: TGTGCCAGCAGTTCACCAACAGGGGGCGCCCACTCGAACACAGATACGCAGTATTTT. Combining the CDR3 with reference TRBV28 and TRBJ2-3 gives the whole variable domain DVKVTQSSRYLVKRTGEKVFLECVQDMDHENMFWYRQDPGLGLRLIYFSYDVKMKEKGDIPEGYSVSREKKERFSLILESASTNQTSMYLCASSSPTGGAHSNTDTQYFGPGTRLTVL.

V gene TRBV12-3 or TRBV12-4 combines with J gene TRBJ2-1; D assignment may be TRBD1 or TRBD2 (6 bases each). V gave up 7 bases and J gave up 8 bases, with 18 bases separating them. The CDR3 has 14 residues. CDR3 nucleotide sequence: TGTGCCAGCATCCCCGGGGGCTCCTGGGATGAGCAGTTCTTC. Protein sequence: CASIPGGSWDEQFF.

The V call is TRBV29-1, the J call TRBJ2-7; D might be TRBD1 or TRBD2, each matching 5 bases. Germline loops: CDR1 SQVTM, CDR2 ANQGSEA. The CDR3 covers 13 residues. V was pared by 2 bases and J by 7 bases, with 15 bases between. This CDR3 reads CSVERTDQGEQYF. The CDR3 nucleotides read TGCAGCGTTGAAAGGACTGACCAGGGAGAGCAGTACTTC.

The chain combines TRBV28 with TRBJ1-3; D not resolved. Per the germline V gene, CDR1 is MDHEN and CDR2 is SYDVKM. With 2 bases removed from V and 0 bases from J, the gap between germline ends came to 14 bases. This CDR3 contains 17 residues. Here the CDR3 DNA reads TGTGCCAGCAGTTTAACCACAGCCTCGAGCTCTGGAAACACCATATATTTT. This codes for CASSLTTASSSGNTIYF. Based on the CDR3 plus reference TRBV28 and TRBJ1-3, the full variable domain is DVKVTQSSRYLVKRTGEKVFLECVQDMDHENMFWYRQDPGLGLRLIYFSYDVKMKEKGDIPEGYSVSREKKERFSLILESASTNQTSMYLCASSLTTASSSGNTIYFGEGSWLTVV.

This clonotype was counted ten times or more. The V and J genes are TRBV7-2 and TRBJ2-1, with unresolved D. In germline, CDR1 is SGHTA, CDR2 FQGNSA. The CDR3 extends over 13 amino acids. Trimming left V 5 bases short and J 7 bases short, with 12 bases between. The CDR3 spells CASSPTTMNEQFF. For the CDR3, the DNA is TGTGCCAGCAGCCCGACCACTATGAATGAGCAGTTCTTC.

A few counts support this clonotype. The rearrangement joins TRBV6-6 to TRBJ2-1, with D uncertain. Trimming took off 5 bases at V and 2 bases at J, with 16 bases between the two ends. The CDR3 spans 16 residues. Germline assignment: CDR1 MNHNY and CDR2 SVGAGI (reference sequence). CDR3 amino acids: CASSLRRTSTYNEQFF. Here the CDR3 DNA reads TGTGCCAGCAGTCTACGACGGACCTCTACCTACAATGAGCAGTTCTTC.

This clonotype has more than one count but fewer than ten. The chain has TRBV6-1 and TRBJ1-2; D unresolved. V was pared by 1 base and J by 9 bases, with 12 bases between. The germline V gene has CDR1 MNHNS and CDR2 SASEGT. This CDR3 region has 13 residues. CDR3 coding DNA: TGTGCCAGCAGTGAAGGGGCTGCTAGACGCTACACCTTC. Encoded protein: CASSEGAARRYTF.

CDR3 protein: CAISEAGGRDQPQHF. DNA of the CDR3: TGTGCCATCAGTGAAGCGGGGGGCAGGGATCAGCCCCAGCATTTT. The chain carries TRBV10-3 and TRBJ1-5; D might be TRBD1 (6 bases). V was trimmed by 3 bases and J by 5 bases, leaving 14 bases between them. This CDR3 spans 15 amino acids. Germline CDR1 reads ENHRY; CDR2 reads SYGVKD.

CDR3 protein: CASSLLQGSYNSPLHF. CDR3 DNA: TGTGCCAGCAGCTTGTTGCAGGGTTCCTATAATTCACCCCTCCACTTT. V is TRBV5-4 and J is TRBJ1-6, with a weak D call TRBD1 (5 bases). V was clipped by 1 base and J by 1 base, with 9 bases between them. This CDR3 comprises 16 residues. Germline CDR1 is SGHNT and CDR2 is YYREEE (reference sequence).

Written as DNA, the CDR3 is TGTGCCAGCAGCTTAGTAGGGGTCTCTGGAAACACCATATATTTT. Translation: CASSLVGVSGNTIYF. This chain joins TRBV7-9 and TRBJ1-3; D possibly corresponds to TRBD1 (5 bases). The germline V gene encodes CDR1 SEHNR and CDR2 FQNEAQ (reference sequence). The CDR3 covers 15 residues. V was pared by 1 base and J by 0 bases, with 7 bases between. Based on the CDR3 plus reference TRBV7-9 and TRBJ1-3, the full variable domain is DTGVSQNPRHKITKRGQNVTFRCDPISEHNRLYWYRQTLGQGPEFLTYFQNEAQLEKSRLLSDRFSAERPKGSFSTLEIQRTEQGDSAMYLCASSLVGVSGNTIYFGEGSWLTVV.

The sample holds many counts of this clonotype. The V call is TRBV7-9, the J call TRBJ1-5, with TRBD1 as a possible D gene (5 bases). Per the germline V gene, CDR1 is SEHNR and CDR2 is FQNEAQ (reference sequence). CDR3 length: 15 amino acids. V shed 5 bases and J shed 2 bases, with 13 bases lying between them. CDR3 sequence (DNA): TGTGCCAGCAGCCCGACAGACTCTGGCAATCAGCCCCAGCATTTT. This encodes CASSPTDSGNQPQHF.